This passage covers 24 T cell receptor beta chains from one sample sequenced in a study of cytomegalovirus exposure and HLA in healthy donors. PCR was performed using 60 Vbeta and 13 Jbeta primers. Measured with immunoSEQ multiplex PCR; TCRdb has only the in-frame clones, and not every one. The profile covers 90,000 to 130,000 clones, with about 70% appearing a single time and around 5% taken by the ten largest. Sequencing used PBMCs. The origin of the receptors is a man aged 30-40 years in good health and CMV-seropositive.

The CDR3 DNA reads as TGTGCCAGCAGCAAGGGGGCTGGCTACACCTTC. It is translated as CASSKGAGYTF. The rearrangement links TRBV21-1 to TRBJ1-2; TRBD1, the D gene given by the table, was not confirmed from the DNA. TRBV21-1 represents a pseudogene. The CDR3 consists of 11 residues.

This chain connects TRBV28 to TRBJ1-4; tentatively, D is TRBD1 (6 bases). This CDR3 is built from 15 residues. The V and J ends lost 4 bases and 6 bases respectively, with 15 bases between them. The germline V gene encodes CDR1 MDHEN and CDR2 SYDVKM. The CDR3, as DNA: TGTGCCAGCAGTTCACCCCCCAGGGGTGATGAAAAACTGTTTTTT. It encodes CASSSPPRGDEKLFF.

CDR3 in DNA: TGTGCCAGCAGCTCCTTCTACGAGCAGTACTTC. It is translated as CASSSFYEQYF. This rearrangement joins TRBV5-6 to TRBJ2-7; D unclear. Per the germline V gene, CDR1 is SGHDT and CDR2 is YYEEEE. The V end lost 3 bases, the J end lost 3 bases, and 4 bases lay between the germline ends. The CDR3 is made up of 11 amino acids.

The rearrangement joins TRBV7-2 to TRBJ2-5; D call uncertain. The CDR3 covers 16 residues. Germline CDR1 and CDR2: SGHTA and FQGNSA. V was pared by 1 base and J by 5 bases, with 17 bases between. Written as DNA, the CDR3 is TGTGCCAGCAGCTTAGAACGGCCGGCTGACGGGGAGACCCAGTACTTC. Translation: CASSLERPADGETQYF.

The CDR3 DNA follows: TGTGCCAGCAGCTTAGACAGGGGTGAAGAGACCCAGTACTTC. Its translation is CASSLDRGEETQYF. The chain is built from TRBV13 and TRBJ2-5; 7 nucleotides match TRBD1. Germline V CDR1 and CDR2: PRHDT, FYEKMQ (reference sequence). Trimming at V came to 1 base and at J to 3 bases, leaving 2 bases not matched to a gene. The CDR3 length is 14 residues. Full variable domain (missing parts from reference TRBV13 and TRBJ2-5): AAGVIQSPRHLIKEKRETATLKCYPIPRHDTVYWYQQGPGQDPQFLISFYEKMQSDKGSIPDRFSAQQFSDYHSELNMSSLELGDSALYFCASSLDRGEETQYFGPGTRLLVL.

The gene calls are TRBV5-1 and TRBJ1-1, with TRBD1 identical over 9 bases. The CDR3 spans 13 residues. V shed 4 bases, J shed 4 bases, and the junction held 2 bases outside the gene matches. Germline V gives CDR1 SGHRS, CDR2 YFSETQ. The CDR3 DNA follows: TGCGCCAGCAGCGCGGACAGGGGCACTGAAGCTTTCTTT. Encoded protein: CASSADRGTEAFF.

A few counts support this clone. The chain combines TRBV10-2 with TRBJ1-2; D gene uncertain. Trimming removed 3 bases at V and 0 bases at J, with 11 bases between. The CDR3 has 15 amino acids. From germline, CDR1 is WSHSY and CDR2 SAAADI. CDR3 bases: TGCGCCAGCAGTGACGGCAACCAGGCTAACTATGGCTACACCTTC. The encoded protein is CASSDGNQANYGYTF.

The chain joins TRBV14 to TRBJ1-2; maybe TRBD1 (5 bases). Germline CDR1 and CDR2: SGHDN and FVKESK. The CDR3 has 12 amino acids. Trimming removed 5 bases from V and 1 base from J, with 5 bases in between. The CDR3 DNA is TGTGCCAGCAGCAGGGGTAACTATGGCTACACCTTC. Protein: CASSRGNYGYTF.

This chain connects TRBV29-1 to TRBJ2-7; 7 nucleotides align to TRBD2. There are 12 residues in the CDR3. Losses at the gene ends were 3 bases for V and 6 bases for J; bases not matched to a gene: 5. Germline lookup yields CDR1 SQVTM and CDR2 ANQGSEA. CDR3 in amino acids: CSVEGGVGEQYF. The CDR3, as DNA: TGCAGCGTTGAGGGAGGGGTTGGCGAGCAGTACTTC.

V is TRBV6-1 and J is TRBJ1-5; 8 nucleotides agree with TRBD1. Germline CDR1 is MNHNS and CDR2 is SASEGT. CDR3 size: 14 residues. V dropped 4 bases and J dropped 7; count of bases not matched to a gene: 6. CDR3 residues: CASSARTGSQPQHF. In DNA form, the CDR3 reads TGTGCCAGCAGTGCGAGGACAGGGTCCCAGCCCCAGCATTTT.

V is TRBV5-1 and J is TRBJ2-2, with 8 bases lining up with TRBD1. The V gene's germline CDR1 is SGHRS and CDR2 YFSETQ. V dropped 6 bases and J dropped 2; count of bases not matched to a gene: 6. The CDR3 is 15 amino acids. CDR3 in DNA: TGCGCCAGCATGACGACAGGGGATAACACCGGGGAGCTGTTTTTT. Translated: CASMTTGDNTGELFF.

This clone was recorded once. The V gene is TRBV6-1, the J gene TRBJ2-1, with 7 bases matching TRBD1. Germline-derived CDR1 and CDR2 are MNHNS and SASEGT. The J segment lost 8 bases and the V segment lost 5 bases, leaving 9 bases of the junction unmatched. CDR3 length equals 14 residues. The CDR3 bases are TGTGCCAGCAGTACTAGACAGGGCGCCCATGAGCAGTTCTTC. It is translated as CASSTRQGAHEQFF.

The chain uses TRBV9 and TRBJ2-1; a possible D gene is TRBD2 (5 bases). Per the germline V gene, CDR1 is SGDLS and CDR2 is YYNGEE. The CDR3 contains 15 residues. The ends were cut back, 4 bases at V and 5 bases at J, with 16 bases in the middle. The CDR3 DNA is TGTGCCAGCAGCTCGAGCGGAAGTGGCAACAATGAGCAGTTCTTC. It encodes CASSSSGSGNNEQFF.

The gene calls are TRBV10-3 and TRBJ2-7; possibly TRBD2 for D (5 bases). Per germline, CDR1 ENHRY and CDR2 SYGVKD. V lost 4 bases and J 1 base, leaving 8 bases between the germline ends. The CDR3 is 13 amino acids. The DNA of the CDR3 is TGTGCCATCAGTGGGACTGTATCCTACGAGCAGTACTTC. As protein: CAISGTVSYEQYF.

The chain joins TRBV9 to TRBJ1-2; D call uncertain. The CDR3 is 11 residues long. Germline-derived CDR1 and CDR2 are SGDLS and YYNGEE. Trimming took 3 bases from V and 8 from J, leaving 8 bases between them. Written as DNA, the CDR3 is TGTGCCAGCAGCGGTCGGGGAGGCTACACCTTC. Translated: CASSGRGGYTF.

Comments on this clone: Germline is not matched at one junction end, which may reflect a read error. J is TRBJ1-2 and V is TRBV30, with 8 bases lining up with TRBD1. Germline CDR1 GTSNPN, CDR2 SVGIG (reference sequence). The CDR3 has 13 residues. The CDR3 here is CAWSKTGDYGYPF. The CDR3 region has the DNA TGTGCCTGGAGTAAGACAGGGGACTATGGCTACCCCTTC.

In its sample, this clone ranks as medium-sized. The genes are TRBV5-4 and TRBJ1-1; D is perhaps TRBD1 (6 bases). In germline, CDR1 is SGHNT, CDR2 YYREEE (reference sequence). CDR3 size: 16 residues. Between the trimmed V and J ends, which lost 1 base and 0 bases, there was a span of 13 bases. The CDR3 region is CASSLIPGHMNTEAFF. The CDR3, as DNA: TGTGCCAGCAGCTTGATTCCGGGACACATGAACACTGAAGCTTTCTTT.

This clone appeared a few times. The J gene is TRBJ2-5, the V gene TRBV6-5; 9 nucleotides align to TRBD2. V was pared by 0 bases and J by 5 bases, with 7 bases of the junction left unmatched. Germline CDR1 and CDR2: MNHEY and SVGAGI. The CDR3 is 16 amino acids. CDR3 sequence: CASSYSTGAGGETQYF. The CDR3 region has the DNA TGTGCCAGCAGTTACTCGACGGGGGCGGGGGGGGAGACCCAGTACTTC.

The CDR3 sequence is CASSESLSDDLYGYTF. CDR3 DNA: TGCGCCAGCAGTGAGTCGCTCAGCGACGATCTCTATGGCTACACCTTC. The V and J genes are TRBV10-1 and TRBJ1-2; no firm D call. V was shortened by 0 bases and J by 4 bases, with 15 bases between the two germline ends. CDR1 and CDR2 from the germline V gene are WNHNN and SYGVQD (reference sequence). The CDR3 runs 16 residues.

The chain joins TRBV14 to TRBJ2-1; 8 bases are a match to TRBD2. V was clipped by 3 bases and J by 7 bases; unmatched bases: 14. From germline, CDR1 is SGHDN and CDR2 FVKESK. This CDR3 comprises 17 residues. CDR3 DNA: TGTGCCAGCAGCCAGGGACCCGCGGGACTAGTCTTTAATGAGCAGTTCTTC. It specifies CASSQGPAGLVFNEQFF. The full variable domain, with the rest looked up from reference TRBV14 and TRBJ2-1, is EAGVTQFPSHSVIEKGQTVTLRCDPISGHDNLYWYRRVMGKEIKFLLHFVKESKQDESGMPNNRFLAERTGGTYSTLKVQPAELEDSGVYFCASSQGPAGLVFNEQFFGPGTRLTVL.

Regarding this clone: The junction and the germline gene differ at one end; a read error may be behind it. The rearrangement links TRBV6-5 to TRBJ1-2; D gene unclear. From germline, CDR1 is MNHEY and CDR2 SVGAGI. The CDR3 covers 13 residues. The CDR3 here is CASTTGINYGYPF. The CDR3 nucleotides read TGTGCCAGCACAACCGGGATAAACTATGGCTACCCCTTC.

V is TRBV7-2 and J is TRBJ1-5; 11 bases align to TRBD1. Germline CDR1 and CDR2: SGHTA and FQGNSA. The CDR3 has 13 residues. V shed 10 bases and J 5 bases; nucleotides not matched to a gene: 4. The CDR3 region is CATSDRGHQPQHF. DNA of the CDR3: TGTGCCACTTCGGACAGGGGGCATCAGCCCCAGCATTTT.

The chain is built from TRBV11-2 and TRBJ2-7; the D is unclear. This CDR3 is 12 amino acids long. CDR1 and CDR2 from the germline V gene are SGHAT and FQNNGV. Trimming stripped 5 bases from V and 4 bases from J, with 9 bases between. This CDR3 is CASSPISYEQYF. As DNA, the CDR3 is TGTGCCAGCAGCCCAATCAGTTACGAGCAGTACTTC.

This clone was recorded once. The chain couples TRBV7-9 to TRBJ1-3; D call uncertain. This CDR3 region has 14 residues. Germline CDR1 is SEHNR and CDR2 is FQNEAQ (reference sequence). V was shortened by 5 bases and J by 0 bases, with 8 bases between the two germline ends. The CDR3 sequence is CASSPTYSGNTIYF. CDR3 nucleotides: TGTGCCAGCAGCCCGACATACTCTGGAAACACCATATATTTT.